Described below is a single T cell receptor beta chain sequence and its context. Antigen unknown. The data stem from a study of cytomegalovirus exposure and HLA in healthy donors. Overall study context: An analysis done earlier identified 95 million to 140 million unique TCR beta sequences from approximately 200 million T cells. General study findings and limits: Analysis performed later found 15,000 or so TCR beta sequences associated with HLA alleles at 0.05 false discovery rate.

It was with 60 Vbeta and 13 Jbeta primers that the PCR ran. Clones were read by immunoSEQ multiplex PCR, and TCRdb kept only the in-frame ones, dropping some. In the table there are under 200,000 clones, 70% to 80% of which are singletons. Sequenced: PBMCs. The TCR sequence derives from a female donor in good health and CMV-seronegative.

Here the CDR3 DNA reads TGTGCCAGCAAGACGGGGGGAGAAAACGAGCAGTACTTC. Protein: CASKTGGENEQYF. The V gene is TRBV6-5, the J gene TRBJ2-7; TRBD2 matches at 7 bases. The CDR3 is 13 residues long. V lost 7 bases and J lost 5; bases outside the gene matches: 8. CDR1 and CDR2 from the germline V gene are MNHEY and SVGAGI.